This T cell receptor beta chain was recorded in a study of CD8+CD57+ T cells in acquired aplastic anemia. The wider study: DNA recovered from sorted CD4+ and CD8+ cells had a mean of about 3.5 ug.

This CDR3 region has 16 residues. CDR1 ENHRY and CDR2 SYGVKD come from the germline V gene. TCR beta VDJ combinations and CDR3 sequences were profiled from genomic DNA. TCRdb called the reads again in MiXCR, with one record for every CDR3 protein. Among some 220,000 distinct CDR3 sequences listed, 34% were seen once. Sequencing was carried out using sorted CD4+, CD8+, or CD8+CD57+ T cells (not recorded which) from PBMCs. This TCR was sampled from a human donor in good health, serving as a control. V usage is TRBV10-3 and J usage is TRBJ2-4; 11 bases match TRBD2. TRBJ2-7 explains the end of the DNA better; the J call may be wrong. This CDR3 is CAIKGKTSGEDYEQYF. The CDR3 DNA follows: TGTGCCATCAAAGGGAAGACTAGCGGGGAGGATTACGAGCAGTACTTC.